This TCR beta chain was captured in a study of T cell responses to AZD1222 COVID-19 vaccine. This CDR3 is 18 amino acids long. Germline CDR1 and CDR2: MGHRA and YSYEKL. Unmatched junction bases numbered 10, after V lost 3 bases and J lost 5 bases. Repertoires were generated with immunoSEQ multiplex PCR, while TCRdb's copy carries only in-frame clones and drops some. The sample carries about 210,000 clones, about 92% recorded once. This clonotype was obtained from an adult in good health. The chain combines TRBV4-1 with TRBJ1-6; TRBD1 aligns across 10 bases. The specimen was peripheral blood, collected on day 0 of AZD1222 vaccination. The CDR3 nucleotides read TGCGCCAGCAGCCAGAGGACACCGGGACAGGGGAATAATTCACCCCTCCACTTT. Its protein is CASSQRTPGQGNNSPLHF.